The clone carrying this TCR beta chain ranks as medium-sized in terms of frequency. This sample was taken from a study of CXCR3-negative and CXCR3-positive naive CD8 T cells. Carrying UMI labels, the TRB cDNA libraries were prepared through 5' RACE. After re-calling the 5' RACE reads, TCRdb lists one entry per CDR3 protein, DNA absent. Its table lists 5,000 to 6,500 distinct CDR3 sequences. Sequenced sample: naive CXCR3- CD8+ T cells from blood. Indicated subset: CD45RO-CCR7+CD27+CD95- naive CD8+ T cells lacking CXCR3 (TNR3-). The origin of this receptor is a human donor in good health. Some clones in this sample may be carry-over from other donors' samples.

The CDR3 sequence: CSVETGDNYGYTF. The rearrangement uses TRBV29-1 and TRBJ1-2; TCRdb's D call, TRBD1, is unchecked because there is no DNA. Per germline, CDR1 SQVTM and CDR2 ANQGSEA. The CDR3 loop spans 13 amino acids. The full variable domain, with the rest looked up from reference TRBV29-1 and TRBJ1-2, is SAVISQKPSRDICQRGTSLTIQCQVDSQVTMMFWYRQQPGQSLTLIATANQGSEATYESGFVIDKFPISRPNLTFSTLTVSNMSPEDSSIYLCSVETGDNYGYTFGSGTRLTVV.